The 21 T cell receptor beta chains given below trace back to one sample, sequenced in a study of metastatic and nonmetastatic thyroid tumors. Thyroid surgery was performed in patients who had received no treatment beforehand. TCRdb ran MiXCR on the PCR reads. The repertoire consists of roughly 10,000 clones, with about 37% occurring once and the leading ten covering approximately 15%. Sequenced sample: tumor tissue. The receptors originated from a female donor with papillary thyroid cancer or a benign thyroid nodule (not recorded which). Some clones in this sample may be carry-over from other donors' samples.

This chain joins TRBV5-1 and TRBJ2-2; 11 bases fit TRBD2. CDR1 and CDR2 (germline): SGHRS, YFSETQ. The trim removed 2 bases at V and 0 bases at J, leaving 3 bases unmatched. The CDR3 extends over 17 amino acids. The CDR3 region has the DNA TGCGCCAGCAGCTTTGGGACTAGCGGTGCGAACACCGGGGAGCTGTTTTTT. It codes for CASSFGTSGANTGELFF.

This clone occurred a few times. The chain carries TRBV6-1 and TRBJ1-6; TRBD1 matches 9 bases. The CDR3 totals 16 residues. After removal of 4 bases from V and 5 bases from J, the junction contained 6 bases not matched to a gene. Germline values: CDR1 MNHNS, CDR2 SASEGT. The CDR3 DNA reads TGTGCCAGCAGTGGGGACAGGGAGAACAATAATTCACCCCTCCACTTT. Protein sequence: CASSGDRENNNSPLHF.

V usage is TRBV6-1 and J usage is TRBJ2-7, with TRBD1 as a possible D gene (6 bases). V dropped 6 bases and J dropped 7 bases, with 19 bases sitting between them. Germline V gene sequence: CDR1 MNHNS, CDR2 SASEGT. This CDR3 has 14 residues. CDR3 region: CASRRLQGMEEQYF. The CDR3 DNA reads TGTGCCAGCAGACGATTACAGGGAATGGAAGAGCAGTACTTC.

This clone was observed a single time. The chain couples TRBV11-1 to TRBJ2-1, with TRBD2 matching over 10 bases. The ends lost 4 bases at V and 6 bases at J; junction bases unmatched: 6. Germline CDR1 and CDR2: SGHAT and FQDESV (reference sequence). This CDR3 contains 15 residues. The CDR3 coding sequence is TGTGCCAGCAGCTCTTTAGCGGGAGGAACCAATGAGCAGTTCTTC. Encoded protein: CASSSLAGGTNEQFF.

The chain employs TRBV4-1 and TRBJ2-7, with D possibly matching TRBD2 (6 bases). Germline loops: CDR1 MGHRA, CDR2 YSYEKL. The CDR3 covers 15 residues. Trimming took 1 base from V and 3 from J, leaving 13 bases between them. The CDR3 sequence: CASSQVPGLDYEQYF. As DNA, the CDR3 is TGCGCCAGCAGCCAAGTTCCGGGACTGGACTACGAGCAGTACTTC.

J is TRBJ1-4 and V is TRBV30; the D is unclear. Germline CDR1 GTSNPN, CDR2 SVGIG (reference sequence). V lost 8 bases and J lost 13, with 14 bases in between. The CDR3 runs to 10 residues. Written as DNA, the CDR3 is TGTGCCCTTGGCACGGGTGGACTGTTTTTT. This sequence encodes CALGTGGLFF.

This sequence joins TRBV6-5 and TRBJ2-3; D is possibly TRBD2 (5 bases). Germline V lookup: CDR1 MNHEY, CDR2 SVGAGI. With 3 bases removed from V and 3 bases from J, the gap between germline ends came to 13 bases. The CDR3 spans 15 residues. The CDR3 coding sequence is TGTGCCAGCAGTTATACGCGGGTGGGAACAGATACGCAGTATTTT. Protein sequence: CASSYTRVGTDTQYF.

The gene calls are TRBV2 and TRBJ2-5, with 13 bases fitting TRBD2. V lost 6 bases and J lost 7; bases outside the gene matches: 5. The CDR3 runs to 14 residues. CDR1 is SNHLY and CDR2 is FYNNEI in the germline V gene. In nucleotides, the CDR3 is TGTGCCAGCAGAGCTAGACTAGCGGGAGGGACCCAGTACTTC. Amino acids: CASRARLAGGTQYF.

In DNA form, the CDR3 reads TGCAGTGCTAGAGTCCAGGGGGTTAATGATGGGGCCAACGTCCTGACTTTC. Translating gives CSARVQGVNDGANVLTF. The chain recombines TRBV20-1 with TRBJ2-6, with 7 bases fitting TRBD1. This CDR3 is 17 amino acids long. Germline CDR1 DFQATT, CDR2 SNEGSKA (reference sequence). The V and J ends lost 1 base and 3 bases, in that order; junction bases with no gene match: 9.

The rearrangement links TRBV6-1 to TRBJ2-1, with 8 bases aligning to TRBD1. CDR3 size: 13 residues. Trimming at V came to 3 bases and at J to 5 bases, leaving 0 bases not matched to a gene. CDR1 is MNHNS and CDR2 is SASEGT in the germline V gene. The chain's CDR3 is CASSDRGHNEQFF. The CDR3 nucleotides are TGTGCCAGCAGTGACAGGGGGCACAATGAGCAGTTCTTC.

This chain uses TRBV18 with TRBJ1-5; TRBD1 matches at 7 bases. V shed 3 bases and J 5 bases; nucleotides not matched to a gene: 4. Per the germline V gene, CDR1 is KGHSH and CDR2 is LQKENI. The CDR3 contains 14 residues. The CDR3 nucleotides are TGTGCCAGCTCACCCGGCACAGGGGATCAGCCCCAGCATTTT. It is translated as CASSPGTGDQPQHF.

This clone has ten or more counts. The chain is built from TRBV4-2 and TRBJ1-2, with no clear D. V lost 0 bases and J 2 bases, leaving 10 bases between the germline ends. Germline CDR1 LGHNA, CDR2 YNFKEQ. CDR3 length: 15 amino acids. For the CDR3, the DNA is TGTGCCAGCAGCCAAGATCTCGCCGGGAACTATGGCTACACCTTC. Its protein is CASSQDLAGNYGYTF.

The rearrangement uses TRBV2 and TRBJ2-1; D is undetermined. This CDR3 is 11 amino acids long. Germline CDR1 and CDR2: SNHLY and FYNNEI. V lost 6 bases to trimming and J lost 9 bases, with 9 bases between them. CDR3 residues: CASRNMGEQFF. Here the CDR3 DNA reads TGTGCCAGCAGGAATATGGGTGAGCAGTTCTTC. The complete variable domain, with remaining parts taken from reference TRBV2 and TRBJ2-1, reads EPEVTQTPSHQVTQMGQEVILRCVPISNHLYFYWYRQILGQKVEFLVSFYNNEISEKSEIFDDQFSVERPDGSNFTLKIRSTKLEDSAMYFCASRNMGEQFFGPGTRLTVL.

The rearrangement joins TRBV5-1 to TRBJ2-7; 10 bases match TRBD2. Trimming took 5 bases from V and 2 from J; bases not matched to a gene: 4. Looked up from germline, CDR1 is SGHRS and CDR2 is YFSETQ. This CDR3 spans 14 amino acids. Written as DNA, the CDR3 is TGCGCCAGCAGACTAGCGGGGACGACCTACGAGCAGTACTTC. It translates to CASRLAGTTYEQYF.

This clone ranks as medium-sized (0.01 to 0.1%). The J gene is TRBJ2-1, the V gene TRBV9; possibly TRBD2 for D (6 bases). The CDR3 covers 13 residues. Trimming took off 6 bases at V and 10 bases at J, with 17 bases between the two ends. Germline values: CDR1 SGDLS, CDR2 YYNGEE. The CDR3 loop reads CASNVEGLGEQFF. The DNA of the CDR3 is TGTGCCAGCAACGTGGAGGGCCTTGGGGAGCAGTTCTTC.

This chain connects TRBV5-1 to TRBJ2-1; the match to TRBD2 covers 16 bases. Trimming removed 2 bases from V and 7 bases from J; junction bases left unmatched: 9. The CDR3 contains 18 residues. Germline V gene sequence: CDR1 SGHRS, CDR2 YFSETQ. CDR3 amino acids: CASSLFGTSGRVWNEQFF. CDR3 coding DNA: TGCGCCAGCAGCTTATTTGGGACTAGCGGGAGGGTATGGAATGAGCAGTTCTTC.

The CDR3 DNA is TGTGCCAGCAGGAGGGCTACGTCCTACGAGCAGTACTTC. Translated: CASRRATSYEQYF. The chain uses TRBV6-4 and TRBJ2-7, with D perhaps TRBD2 (5 bases). V was pared by 6 bases and J by 1 base, with 10 bases between. The CDR3 runs 13 residues. In germline, CDR1 is MRHNA, CDR2 SNTAGT.

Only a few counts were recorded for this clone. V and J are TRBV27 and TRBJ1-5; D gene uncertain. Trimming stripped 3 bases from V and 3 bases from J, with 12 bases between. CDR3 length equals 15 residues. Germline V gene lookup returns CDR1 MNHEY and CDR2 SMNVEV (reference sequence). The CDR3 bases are TGTGCCAGCAGTTTGATCCGGGGTGACAATCAGCCCCAGCATTTT. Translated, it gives CASSLIRGDNQPQHF.

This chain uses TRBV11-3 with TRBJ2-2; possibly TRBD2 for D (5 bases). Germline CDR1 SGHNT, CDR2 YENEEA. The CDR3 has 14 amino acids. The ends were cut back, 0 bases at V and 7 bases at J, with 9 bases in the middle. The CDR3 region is CASSLDNGGGELFF. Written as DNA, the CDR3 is TGTGCCAGCAGCTTAGATAATGGAGGCGGGGAGCTGTTTTTT. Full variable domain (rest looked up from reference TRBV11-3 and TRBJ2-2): EAGVVQSPRYKIIEKKQPVAFWCNPISGHNTLYWYLQNLGQGPELLIRYENEEAVDDSQLPKDRFSAERLKGVDSTLKIQPAELGDSAVYLCASSLDNGGGELFFGEGSRLTVL.

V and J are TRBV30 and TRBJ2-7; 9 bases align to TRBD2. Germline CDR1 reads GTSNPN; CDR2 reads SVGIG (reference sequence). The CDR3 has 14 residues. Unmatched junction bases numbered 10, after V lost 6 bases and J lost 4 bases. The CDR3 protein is CACFPSGGIYEQYF. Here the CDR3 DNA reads TGTGCCTGCTTCCCGAGCGGGGGGATTTACGAGCAGTACTTC.

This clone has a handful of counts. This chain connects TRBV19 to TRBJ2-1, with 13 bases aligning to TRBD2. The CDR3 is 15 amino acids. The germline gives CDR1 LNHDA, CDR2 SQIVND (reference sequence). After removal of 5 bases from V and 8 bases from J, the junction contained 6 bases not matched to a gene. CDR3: CASSSRTSGSDEQFF. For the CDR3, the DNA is TGTGCCAGTAGTTCCCGGACTAGCGGGAGTGATGAGCAGTTCTTC.